A selection of T cell receptor beta chains follows, all from one sample in a study of shared clonotypes between healthy human individuals. Sequencing used immunoSEQ multiplex PCR; TCRdb keeps in-frame clones, though not all of them. The table records approximately 2.5 million clones, approximately 92% of them present only once. The sample taken for sequencing was naive CD4+ T cells sorted from blood. All receptors come from a man aged 18 to 30 in good health. Both conserved end residues are part of each CDR3.

v_call cdr3_aa
TRBV5-1 CASSLSGVLDNEQFF
TRBV11-2 CASRVRTSGPGELFF
TRBV27 CASSQDRGYQPQHF
TRBV10-3 CAISESLAGGDEQFF
TRBV2 CASSEEASGRNGANVLTF
TRBV6-4 CASSPGQGLTDTQYF
TRBV11-2 CASSLGQFAGELFF
TRBV19 CASSNVGDRAYEQYF
TRBV7-9 CASSLGTRGNSPLHF
TRBV9 CASSPSGRHEQFF
TRBV29-1 CSVDRQGWETQYF
TRBV27 CASSRTSSETEQFF
TRBV29-1 CSVEKDRAYNEQFF
TRBV5-8 CASSAGQGRETQYF
TRBV29-1 CSVEARDLWSGYTF
TRBV11-3 CASSLDLSGPGELFF
TRBV6-6 CASSEQGAHQPQHF
TRBV9 CASSVGRDRNLISSGANVLTF
TRBV6-1 CASSVAGYNSPLHF
TRBV6-5 CASSYSIGGPGPQHF
TRBV6-5 CASSVWGNTEAFF
TRBV6-1 CASSERRTAIPPYEQYF
TRBV5-4 CASSPAGRSYGYTF
TRBV28 CASSPGLGYEQYF
TRBV15 CATSRDRSGGTDTQYF
TRBV7-2 CASSRTSGSQETQYF
TRBV6-1 CASMQWGVRQPQHF
TRBV10-3 CAISESATSLYNEQFF
TRBV2 CASSEMGRGTQYF
TRBV18 CASSPPVRLGRVAEKLFF
TRBV18 CASSPNRDSPVGKLFF
TRBV15 CATSRDIWDEQFF
TRBV9 CASSAGQILNYGYTF
TRBV5-1 CASSYNGGEETQYF
TRBV30 CAYDGYTF
TRBV2 CASSGDGGPDTQYF
TRBV15 CATSRGYIGEVYEQYF
TRBV10-3 CAISEILAPIAKNIQYF
TRBV4-1 CASSQGGLAGGRGTDTQYF
TRBV9 CASSEERGGLGTDTQYF
TRBV11-1 CASSPRGLAGPPRRYF